The 24 T cell receptor beta chains listed next were all sequenced from one sample in a study of blood T cell repertoires in COVID-19. Assay used: immunoSEQ multiplex PCR; TCRdb lists only in-frame clones, some missing. This table holds some 200,000 clones, about nine tenths found once. The sample consisted of PBMCs or T cells enriched from blood (not recorded which). The receptors shown here come from a young woman who had recovered from COVID-19.

The sample holds one count of this clone. The chain combines TRBV4-3 with TRBJ2-3; 10 positions agree with TRBD2. The germline CDR1 and CDR2 sequences are LGHNA and YSLEER. J lost 8 bases, V lost 3 bases, and 11 bases had no gene match. CDR3 size: 16 residues. CDR3 residues: CASSQTAGGPGRTQYF. CDR3 DNA: TGCGCCAGCAGCCAGACAGCGGGAGGGCCCGGTCGTACGCAGTATTTT.

The chain combines TRBV13 with TRBJ2-7, with 10 bases lining up with TRBD2. CDR1 and CDR2 (germline): PRHDT, FYEKMQ (reference sequence). With V trimmed by 5 bases and J by 0 bases, 4 bases remained unmatched. The CDR3 has 15 amino acids. The CDR3: CASSGSGRSSYEQYF. The CDR3 coding sequence is TGTGCCAGCAGCGGTAGCGGGAGGAGCTCCTACGAGCAGTACTTC.

The chain links TRBV30 to TRBJ2-2, with D tentatively TRBD1 (5 bases). Per germline, CDR1 GTSNPN and CDR2 SVGIG (reference sequence). The V end was cut by 4 bases, the J end by 1 base, with 7 bases between. The CDR3 consists of 13 residues. The CDR3 bases are TGTGCCTGGAAGACAGTGAACACCGGGGAGCTGTTTTTT. Translated: CAWKTVNTGELFF. Together with reference TRBV30 and TRBJ2-2, the CDR3 gives the full variable domain: SQTIHQWPATLVQPVGSPLSLECTVEGTSNPNLYWYRQAAGRGLQLLFYSVGIGQISSEVPQNLSASRPQDRQFILSSKKLLLSDSGFYLCAWKTVNTGELFFGEGSRLTVL.

The rearrangement links TRBV6-1 to TRBJ2-7; D is perhaps TRBD1 (6 bases). Trimming cost V 1 base and J 0 bases, with 10 bases left between them. Germline V gene sequence: CDR1 MNHNS, CDR2 SASEGT. The CDR3 sequence is 15 residues long. In DNA form, the CDR3 reads TGTGCCAGCAGTGAAGGGGCAGGGGTCTCCTACGAGCAGTACTTC. It is translated as CASSEGAGVSYEQYF.

V and J are TRBV4-1 and TRBJ2-7, with a possible D match to TRBD2 (6 bases). Germline V CDR1 and CDR2: MGHRA, YSYEKL. V lost 4 bases and J lost 3, with 13 bases in between. The length of the CDR3 is 14 residues. The CDR3: CASSLGDSYYEQYF. The CDR3 region has the DNA TGCGCCAGCAGCCTCGGGGACTCCTACTACGAGCAGTACTTC.

V and J are TRBV5-1 and TRBJ1-2, with D possibly being TRBD1 (6 bases). The CDR3 covers 13 residues. The V end was cut by 0 bases, the J end by 8 bases, with 11 bases between. In germline, CDR1 is SGHRS, CDR2 YFSETQ. The CDR3 protein is CASSLAQGLGYTF. CDR3 in DNA: TGCGCCAGCAGCTTGGCACAGGGCCTCGGCTACACCTTC.

This chain uses TRBV7-9 with TRBJ2-6; TRBD1 is a possible D gene (6 bases). The germline CDR1 and CDR2 sequences are SEHNR and FQNEAQ (reference sequence). The V and J ends lost 7 bases and 4 bases respectively, with 23 bases between them. The CDR3 is 18 amino acids. The CDR3 region is CASNPWGQAASGANVLTF. The DNA for the CDR3 is TGTGCCAGCAACCCCTGGGGGCAGGCTGCCTCCGGGGCCAACGTCCTGACTTTC.

The gene calls are TRBV9 and TRBJ1-3, with 8 bases that match TRBD1. The ends lost 4 bases at V and 8 bases at J; junction bases unmatched: 5. Germline V gene sequence: CDR1 SGDLS, CDR2 YYNGEE. The CDR3 covers 13 residues. The CDR3 nucleotides are TGTGCCAGCAGCTTTACAGGGGGAGACACCATATATTTT. Protein: CASSFTGGDTIYF.

The J gene is TRBJ2-5, the V gene TRBV5-1; no clear D. Trimming pared 0 bases from V and 2 bases from J, leaving 11 bases between. This CDR3 region has 15 residues. Germline loops: CDR1 SGHRS, CDR2 YFSETQ. CDR3: CASSLGTGPQETQYF. The CDR3, as DNA: TGCGCCAGCAGCTTGGGAACGGGTCCTCAAGAGACCCAGTACTTC.

The V call is TRBV7-2, the J call TRBJ1-2, with 8 bases identical to TRBD1. With V trimmed by 5 bases and J by 5 bases, 7 bases remained unmatched. The germline CDR1 and CDR2 sequences are SGHTA and FQGNSA. This CDR3 contains 14 residues. The CDR3 nucleotides read TGTGCCAGCAGCATACAGGGGGGGGCTTATGGCTACACCTTC. Its protein product is CASSIQGGAYGYTF.

This rearrangement joins TRBV5-4 to TRBJ2-1; a weak D match, TRBD2 (6 bases). Trimming stripped 5 bases from V and 8 bases from J, with 11 bases between. In germline, CDR1 is SGHNT, CDR2 YYREEE (reference sequence). The CDR3 runs 12 residues. CDR3 residues: CASRWGRYEQFF. In DNA, the CDR3 is TGTGCCAGCAGATGGGGGAGGTATGAGCAGTTCTTC.

The CDR3 nucleotides read TGTGCCAGCAGTGAAGGCAGGGGGTATAGCACAGATACGCAGTATTTT. It encodes CASSEGRGYSTDTQYF. The chain is built from TRBV6-1 and TRBJ2-3; 7 bases match TRBD1. With 1 base clipped from V and 0 bases from J, the junction kept 4 bases outside the gene matches. Germline V gives CDR1 MNHNS, CDR2 SASEGT. The CDR3 spans 16 residues.

The V gene is TRBV11-3, the J gene TRBJ2-1; 11 nucleotides match TRBD2. The CDR3 spans 16 residues. Germline V gene lookup returns CDR1 SGHNT and CDR2 YENEEA. The ends lost 0 bases at V and 3 bases at J; junction bases unmatched: 1. The CDR3 bases are TGTGCCAGCAGCTTAGAGGGGACTAGCGGCTACAATGAGCAGTTCTTC. Residues: CASSLEGTSGYNEQFF.

The chain carries TRBV15 and TRBJ2-1, with 7 nucleotides matching TRBD2. V was pared by 9 bases and J by 4 bases, with 3 bases of the junction left unmatched. Germline V gene sequence: CDR1 LNHNV, CDR2 YYDKDF (reference sequence). The CDR3 has 12 residues. The CDR3, as DNA: TGTGCCACGCGAGCGGGGTACAATGAGCAGTTCTTC. Its protein product is CATRAGYNEQFF.

This rearrangement joins TRBV29-1 to TRBJ2-3, with TRBD2 matching 16 bases. Germline-derived CDR1 and CDR2 are SQVTM and ANQGSEA. The CDR3 loop spans 15 amino acids. After removal of 5 bases from V and 6 bases from J, the junction contained 5 bases not matched to a gene. CDR3 bases: TGCAGCGTTCGAGGGACTAGCGGGAGGGGTGATACGCAGTATTTT. Translating gives CSVRGTSGRGDTQYF.

J is TRBJ1-2 and V is TRBV14, with TRBD1 matching 8 bases. V lost 5 bases and J lost 2; bases outside the gene matches: 16. The CDR3 consists of 18 residues. Per germline, CDR1 SGHDN and CDR2 FVKESK. CDR3 nucleotides: TGTGCCAGCAGCACAATGCCGGGACAGGACCCAAGAAACTATGGCTACACCTTC. Its protein product is CASSTMPGQDPRNYGYTF.

The gene calls are TRBV25-1 and TRBJ1-1; TRBD1 is a possible D gene (5 bases). The CDR3 length is 11 residues. V lost 1 base, J lost 11 bases, and 8 bases lay in between. Looked up from germline, CDR1 is MGHDK and CDR2 is SYGVNS. CDR3 DNA sequence: TGTGCCAGCAGTGAATCCAGGGCGGCTTTCTTT. Its translation is CASSESRAAFF.

The gene calls are TRBV5-6 and TRBJ2-7; TRBD2 might be the D (6 bases). Germline V gene data show CDR1 as SGHDT and CDR2 as YYEEEE. The CDR3 length is 12 residues. V shed 8 bases and J shed 6 bases, with 15 bases lying between them. The CDR3 nucleotides read TGTGCCAGTGGCGGGGCGGCCTTCGAGCAGTACTTC. Encoded protein: CASGGAAFEQYF.

V and J are TRBV27 and TRBJ2-7; D is unresolved. CDR1 and CDR2 (germline): MNHEY, SMNVEV (reference sequence). This CDR3 spans 14 amino acids. The V and J ends lost 2 bases and 4 bases respectively, with 12 bases between them. DNA for the CDR3: TGTGCCAGCAGTTTACTCCCAGGCCGATACGAGCAGTACTTC. Protein sequence: CASSLLPGRYEQYF.

The chain employs TRBV19 and TRBJ1-1, with TRBD1 matching 10 bases. Germline V lookup: CDR1 LNHDA, CDR2 SQIVND (reference sequence). Trimming cost V 4 bases and J 1 base; bases outside gene matches: 3. The length of the CDR3 is 15 residues. The CDR3 DNA follows: TGTGCCAGTAGTACGGACAGGGGGGAGAACACTGAAGCTTTCTTT. Translated, it gives CASSTDRGENTEAFF.

The rearrangement uses TRBV9 and TRBJ2-1; D may be TRBD2 (6 bases). Germline V gene data show CDR1 as SGDLS and CDR2 as YYNGEE. The germline V and J ends were trimmed by 0 bases and 4 bases, with 11 bases remaining between them. The CDR3 spans 15 residues. Here the CDR3 reads CASSVGLSGYNEQFF. The CDR3 DNA follows: TGTGCCAGCAGCGTAGGGCTTAGCGGATACAATGAGCAGTTCTTC.

The CDR3 region is CASSIDRDRVYGYTF. CDR3 sequence (DNA): TGTGCCAGTAGTATAGACCGGGACAGGGTGTATGGCTACACCTTC. The gene calls are TRBV19 and TRBJ1-2; 9 bases agree with TRBD1. The trim removed 0 bases at V and 5 bases at J, leaving 4 bases unmatched. Per the germline V gene, CDR1 is LNHDA and CDR2 is SQIVND (reference sequence). The CDR3 runs 15 residues.

This clone appeared once. The V gene is TRBV4-3, the J gene TRBJ2-5, with D perhaps matching TRBD2 (5 bases). The germline CDR1 and CDR2 sequences are LGHNA and YSLEER. The CDR3 spans 14 residues. Deletions cut 2 bases from V and 1 base from J, with 8 bases between. The CDR3 DNA reads TGCGCCAGCAGCCAACTGGCGGGCCAAGAGACCCAGTACTTC. As protein: CASSQLAGQETQYF.

The gene calls are TRBV5-1 and TRBJ2-2; possible D gene TRBD1, 6 bases. CDR3 size: 14 residues. With 1 base removed from V and 5 bases from J, the gap between germline ends came to 9 bases. Germline V lookup: CDR1 SGHRS, CDR2 YFSETQ. CDR3 sequence: CASSLTTGTGELFF. CDR3 in DNA: TGCGCCAGCAGCTTGACGACAGGAACCGGGGAGCTGTTTTTT.